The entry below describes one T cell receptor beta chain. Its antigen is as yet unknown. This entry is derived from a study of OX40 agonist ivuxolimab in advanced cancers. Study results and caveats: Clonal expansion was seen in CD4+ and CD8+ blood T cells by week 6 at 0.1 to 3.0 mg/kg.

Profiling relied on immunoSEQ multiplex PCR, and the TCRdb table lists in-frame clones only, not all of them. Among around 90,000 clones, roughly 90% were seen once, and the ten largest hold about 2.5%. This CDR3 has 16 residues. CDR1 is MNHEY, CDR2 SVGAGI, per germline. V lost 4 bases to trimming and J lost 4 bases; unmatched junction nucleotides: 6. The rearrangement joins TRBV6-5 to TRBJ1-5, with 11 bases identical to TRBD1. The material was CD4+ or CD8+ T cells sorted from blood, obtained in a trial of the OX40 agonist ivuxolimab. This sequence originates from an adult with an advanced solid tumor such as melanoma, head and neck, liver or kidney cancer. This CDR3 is CASSWAGTGGNQPQHF. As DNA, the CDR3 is TGTGCCAGCAGTTGGGCCGGGACAGGGGGAAATCAGCCCCAGCATTTT.